The 4 T cell receptor beta chains below all came from one sample that was sequenced in a study of cytomegalovirus exposure and HLA in healthy donors. The PCR was carried out with 60 Vbeta primers and 13 Jbeta primers. TCRdb keeps only in-frame clones here, not all; method: immunoSEQ multiplex PCR. The sample contains approximately 35,000 clones, approximately 80% of which appear only once. Sequenced: PBMCs. The receptors shown here come from a woman under 30 in good health and CMV-seronegative.

The J gene is TRBJ2-2, the V gene TRBV7-9, with TRBD1 as a possible D gene (5 bases). The CDR3 has 14 residues. The germline CDR1 and CDR2 sequences are SEHNR and FQNEAQ (reference sequence). Trimming pared 5 bases from V and 6 bases from J, leaving 13 bases between. The CDR3 loop is CASSPVQGPGELFF. CDR3 DNA: TGTGCCAGCAGCCCAGTTCAGGGTCCCGGGGAGCTGTTTTTT. The whole variable domain, filled in from reference TRBV7-9 and TRBJ2-2, reads DTGVSQNPRHKITKRGQNVTFRCDPISEHNRLYWYRQTLGQGPEFLTYFQNEAQLEKSRLLSDRFSAERPKGSFSTLEIQRTEQGDSAMYLCASSPVQGPGELFFGEGSRLTVL.

This clone was recorded a few times. V and J are TRBV29-1 and TRBJ2-2, with a tentative D call TRBD2 (5 bases). The CDR3 length is 13 residues. V was clipped by 6 bases and J by 4 bases, with 12 bases between them. From germline, CDR1 is SQVTM and CDR2 ANQGSEA. The CDR3 loop reads CSVREGLTGELFF. In DNA, the CDR3 is TGCAGCGTCCGCGAAGGACTCACCGGGGAGCTGTTTTTT.

This chain uses TRBV2 with TRBJ2-7; 7 bases map to TRBD1. Trimming at V came to 4 bases and at J to 5 bases, leaving 8 bases not matched to a gene. The CDR3 loop spans 14 amino acids. CDR1 and CDR2 from the germline V gene are SNHLY and FYNNEI. The CDR3 DNA reads as TGTGCCAGCAGTGGACAGGGTATAGTACACGAGCAGTACTTC. Amino acids: CASSGQGIVHEQYF.

This chain links TRBV11-2 with TRBJ2-1; possibly TRBD2 for D (5 bases). V was trimmed by 5 bases and J by 9 bases, leaving 20 bases between them. Germline CDR1 and CDR2: SGHAT and FQNNGV. The CDR3 has 15 residues. CDR3 loop: CASSTTRNIGREQFF. DNA of the CDR3: TGTGCCAGCAGCACCACTAGAAATATAGGGCGTGAGCAGTTCTTC.